These 25 T cell receptor beta chains were sequenced from one sample in a study of T cell responses to AZD1222 COVID-19 vaccine. The repertoire was sequenced with immunoSEQ multiplex PCR; TCRdb's copy has only in-frame clones and lacks some. The sample holds 100,000 to 120,000 clones, around 89% seen once. Sequenced here: peripheral blood, sampled on day 0 of AZD1222 vaccination. These receptors were obtained from an adult in good health.

V usage is TRBV11-2 and J usage is TRBJ2-5; TRBD2 agrees at 8 bases. V shed 4 bases and J 5 bases; nucleotides not matched to a gene: 6. The germline V gene has CDR1 SGHAT and CDR2 FQNNGV. CDR3 length: 14 residues. CDR3 region: CASSYRGGEETQYF. The CDR3 nucleotides read TGTGCCAGCAGCTACCGGGGGGGTGAGGAGACCCAGTACTTC.

V gene TRBV5-6 combines with J gene TRBJ2-7; TRBD1 agrees at 9 bases. The CDR3 loop spans 14 amino acids. V dropped 6 bases and J dropped 3; count of bases not matched to a gene: 7. Germline loops: CDR1 SGHDT, CDR2 YYEEEE. Written as DNA, the CDR3 is TGTGCCAGCACCGCCGGGGACAGGGTCTACGAGCAGTACTTC. This gives the protein CASTAGDRVYEQYF.

The rearrangement joins TRBV7-2 to TRBJ2-7, with a weak D call TRBD1 (5 bases). CDR1 is SGHTA, CDR2 FQGNSA, per germline. V lost 3 bases and J 0 bases, leaving 9 bases between the germline ends. This CDR3 is 14 amino acids long. CDR3 sequence: CASSFDRSSYEQYF. As DNA, the CDR3 is TGTGCCAGCAGCTTTGACAGAAGCTCCTACGAGCAGTACTTC.

CDR3 nucleotide sequence: TGCGCCAGCAGTCCCCTAGGACCCCTAACAGGAGACGATCAGCCCCAGCATTTT. It encodes CASSPLGPLTGDDQPQHF. This chain connects TRBV23-1 to TRBJ1-5, with D tentatively TRBD1 (5 bases). TRBV23-1 is an ORF; its function is uncertain. V lost 4 bases and J lost 5, with 24 bases in between. The CDR3 totals 18 residues.

J is TRBJ1-5 and V is TRBV6-1; D might be TRBD1 (5 bases). Trimming shortened V by 1 base and J by 4 bases, and 11 bases separated the two germline ends. CDR1 is MNHNS, CDR2 SASEGT, per germline. The CDR3 has 15 amino acids. The CDR3 DNA sequence: TGTGCCAGCAGTGAAGGGGCGGGGCCGAATCAGCCCCAGCATTTT. Its protein is CASSEGAGPNQPQHF.

The chain has TRBV7-9 and TRBJ2-1; TRBD1 matches at 10 bases. This CDR3 has 20 amino acids. V shed 5 bases, J shed 2 bases, and the junction held 18 bases outside the gene matches. CDR1 and CDR2 (germline): SEHNR, FQNEAQ (reference sequence). CDR3 amino acids: CASSIDRDRGVKTTYNEQFF. The CDR3 nucleotides are TGTGCCAGCAGCATCGACCGGGACAGGGGAGTAAAAACAACCTACAATGAGCAGTTCTTC.

This rearrangement joins TRBV4-2 to TRBJ1-2; D is uncertain. Trimming removed 1 base at V and 4 bases at J, with 16 bases between. Germline CDR1 LGHNA, CDR2 YNFKEQ. The CDR3 totals 16 residues. The CDR3 reads CASSQGGGALAYGYTF. Here the CDR3 DNA reads TGTGCCAGCAGCCAAGGGGGAGGTGCTCTAGCCTATGGCTACACCTTC.

The chain employs TRBV24-1 and TRBJ2-2, with a tentative D call TRBD1 (5 bases). Germline V gives CDR1 KGHDR, CDR2 SFDVKD. This CDR3 spans 15 amino acids. Trimming left V 5 bases short and J 2 bases short, with 11 bases between. DNA of the CDR3: TGTGCCACCAGTGGAGACAGTTCCAACACCGGGGAGCTGTTTTTT. Amino acid sequence: CATSGDSSNTGELFF.

This chain links TRBV6-5 with TRBJ1-1; no firm D call. The V and J ends lost 0 bases and 1 base respectively, with 6 bases between them. CDR3 size: 14 residues. Per germline, CDR1 MNHEY and CDR2 SVGAGI. The CDR3 bases are TGTGCCAGCAGTTACTCGATACGGAACACTGAAGCTTTCTTT. Translation: CASSYSIRNTEAFF.

In this sample, this clone turned up once. The rearrangement links TRBV5-1 to TRBJ2-2, with a tentative D call TRBD1 (6 bases). V dropped 4 bases and J dropped 5 bases, with 9 bases sitting between them. CDR3 length: 13 amino acids. Per germline, CDR1 SGHRS and CDR2 YFSETQ. CDR3 nucleotides: TGCGCCAGCAGCCCTAGGGGGACCGGGGAGCTGTTTTTT. This codes for CASSPRGTGELFF. The full variable domain, in which reference TRBV5-1 and TRBJ2-2 provide the parts outside the CDR3, is KAGVTQTPRYLIKTRGQQVTLSCSPISGHRSVSWYQQTPGQGLQFLFEYFSETQRNKGNFPGRFSGRQFSNSRSEMNVSTLELGDSALYLCASSPRGTGELFFGEGSRLTVL.

This chain joins TRBV2 and TRBJ1-2; D is undetermined. The length of the CDR3 is 13 residues. Trimming pared 5 bases from V and 0 bases from J, leaving 7 bases between. Germline V CDR1 and CDR2: SNHLY, FYNNEI. CDR3 in amino acids: CASSPEANYGYTF. The CDR3 DNA is TGTGCCAGCAGTCCGGAGGCTAACTATGGCTACACCTTC.

This clone is a singleton in its sample. The rearrangement joins TRBV12-3 or TRBV12-4 to TRBJ1-2, with D uncertain. V lost 5 bases to trimming and J lost 8 bases, with 9 bases between them. This CDR3 contains 11 residues. In nucleotides, the CDR3 is TGTGCCAGCAGTACTCAGAGGGGCTACACCTTC. This translates into CASSTQRGYTF.

The rearrangement joins TRBV12-3 or TRBV12-4 to TRBJ2-2; 8 nucleotides match TRBD1. V lost 7 bases, J lost 6 bases, and 4 bases stayed unmatched. This CDR3 region has 13 residues. The CDR3 DNA sequence: TGTGCCAGCACCCCGACAGGGGCCGGGGAGCTGTTTTTT. Protein product: CASTPTGAGELFF.

The V and J genes are TRBV2 and TRBJ1-2; D not certain. Trimming took 5 bases from V and 2 from J, leaving 9 bases between them. The CDR3 runs to 13 residues. CDR1 and CDR2 from the germline V gene are SNHLY and FYNNEI. The CDR3 DNA follows: TGTGCCAGCAGTCCCGAACAGAACTATGGCTACACCTTC. Translation gives CASSPEQNYGYTF. The full variable domain, in which reference TRBV2 and TRBJ1-2 provide the parts outside the CDR3, is EPEVTQTPSHQVTQMGQEVILRCVPISNHLYFYWYRQILGQKVEFLVSFYNNEISEKSEIFDDQFSVERPDGSNFTLKIRSTKLEDSAMYFCASSPEQNYGYTFGSGTRLTVV.

The chain joins TRBV5-4 to TRBJ2-1; 11 nucleotides agree with TRBD2. V lost 7 bases to trimming and J lost 3 bases; unmatched junction nucleotides: 6. Germline assignment: CDR1 SGHNT and CDR2 YYREEE (reference sequence). The CDR3 is 15 amino acids. The CDR3 bases are TGTGCCAGCTTACCGGGACTAGCGGACTACAATGAGCAGTTCTTC. Translated, it gives CASLPGLADYNEQFF.

The genes are TRBV30 and TRBJ1-1; D is unresolved. Looked up from germline, CDR1 is GTSNPN and CDR2 is SVGIG (reference sequence). CDR3 length equals 12 residues. V was cut by 2 bases and J by 5 bases, with 9 bases left in between. The CDR3 is CAWSRQMTEAFF. CDR3 nucleotide sequence: TGTGCCTGGAGTCGGCAGATGACTGAAGCTTTCTTT.

The V and J genes are TRBV18 and TRBJ1-6; 9 bases are shared with TRBD1. The CDR3 is 16 amino acids. Germline V gives CDR1 KGHSH, CDR2 LQKENI. The trim removed 1 base at V and 5 bases at J, leaving 3 bases unmatched. The CDR3 region is CASSPQQGADNSPLHF. CDR3 bases: TGTGCCAGCTCACCACAACAGGGGGCAGATAATTCACCCCTCCACTTT.

The rearrangement uses TRBV7-8 and TRBJ2-2, with TRBD1 matching 9 bases. V trimming: 8 bases; J trimming: 1 base; junction bases outside the gene matches: 5. This CDR3 region has 15 residues. Per germline, CDR1 SGHVS and CDR2 FQNEAQ. CDR3 nucleotides: TGTGCCAGCGGCAGACAGGGGGGGAACACCGGGGAGCTGTTTTTT. Its translation is CASGRQGGNTGELFF.

The J gene is TRBJ1-2, the V gene TRBV5-1; the match to TRBD1 covers 9 bases. The germline CDR1 and CDR2 sequences are SGHRS and YFSETQ. The CDR3 sequence is 13 residues long. The V gene end was trimmed by 0 bases and the J gene end by 8 bases; junction bases not matched to a gene: 2. Here the CDR3 reads CASSLGDRDGYTF. The CDR3 bases are TGCGCCAGCAGCTTGGGGGACAGGGACGGCTACACCTTC. Based on the CDR3 plus reference TRBV5-1 and TRBJ1-2, the full variable domain is KAGVTQTPRYLIKTRGQQVTLSCSPISGHRSVSWYQQTPGQGLQFLFEYFSETQRNKGNFPGRFSGRQFSNSRSEMNVSTLELGDSALYLCASSLGDRDGYTFGSGTRLTVV.

The chain has TRBV2 and TRBJ1-2; D uncertain. This CDR3 region has 12 residues. CDR1 is SNHLY, CDR2 FYNNEI, per germline. The V gene lost 6 bases and the J gene lost 5 bases, with 10 bases spanning the gap. CDR3 amino acids: CASRREGYGYTF. CDR3 DNA: TGTGCCAGCAGGCGGGAGGGTTATGGCTACACCTTC.

V is TRBV7-2 and J is TRBJ1-1; D might be TRBD1 (5 bases). This CDR3 contains 15 residues. Trimming pared 4 bases from V and 4 bases from J, leaving 16 bases between. CDR1 is SGHTA and CDR2 is FQGNSA in the germline V gene. CDR3 nucleotide sequence: TGTGCCAGCAGCTCAATAGGGGCAGTGGCCACTGAAGCTTTCTTT. Translation: CASSSIGAVATEAFF. The whole variable domain, filled in from reference TRBV7-2 and TRBJ1-1, reads GAGVSQSPSNKVTEKGKDVELRCDPISGHTALYWYRQSLGQGLEFLIYFQGNSAPDKSGLPSDRFSAERTGGSVSTLTIQRTQQEDSAVYLCASSSIGAVATEAFFGQGTRLTVV.

This clone turned up a few times. This rearrangement joins TRBV29-1 to TRBJ2-7; tentatively, D is TRBD2 (6 bases). CDR3 length: 13 residues. Trimming cost V 3 bases and J 0 bases, with 9 bases left between them. The germline CDR1 and CDR2 sequences are SQVTM and ANQGSEA. Written as DNA, the CDR3 is TGCAGCGTTGACGACGGGAGCTCCTACGAGCAGTACTTC. Its translation is CSVDDGSSYEQYF.

CDR3 DNA: TGCGCCAGCAGCTATGGACAGGGCGAGCAGTACTTC. It translates to CASSYGQGEQYF. The rearrangement uses TRBV5-1 and TRBJ2-7, with 8 bases fitting TRBD1. Germline V lookup: CDR1 SGHRS, CDR2 YFSETQ. CDR3 length: 12 amino acids. V was pared by 3 bases and J by 6 bases, with 2 bases of the junction left unmatched.

A few counts support this clone. The rearrangement uses TRBV5-6 and TRBJ1-5; tentatively, D is TRBD1 (5 bases). CDR1 and CDR2 from the germline V gene are SGHDT and YYEEEE. This CDR3 contains 16 residues. The V gene lost 4 bases and the J gene lost 2 bases, with 16 bases spanning the gap. Here the CDR3 reads CASSRRGALGNQPQHF. CDR3 in DNA: TGTGCCAGCAGCCGACGTGGGGCATTGGGCAATCAGCCCCAGCATTTT.

J is TRBJ1-1 and V is TRBV4-1; no reliable D call. Germline V gives CDR1 MGHRA, CDR2 YSYEKL. The CDR3 spans 16 residues. V was pared by 0 bases and J by 4 bases, with 15 bases between. This CDR3 is CASSQDWHSRGTEAFF. For the CDR3, the DNA is TGCGCCAGCAGCCAAGATTGGCACAGCCGGGGCACTGAAGCTTTCTTT.